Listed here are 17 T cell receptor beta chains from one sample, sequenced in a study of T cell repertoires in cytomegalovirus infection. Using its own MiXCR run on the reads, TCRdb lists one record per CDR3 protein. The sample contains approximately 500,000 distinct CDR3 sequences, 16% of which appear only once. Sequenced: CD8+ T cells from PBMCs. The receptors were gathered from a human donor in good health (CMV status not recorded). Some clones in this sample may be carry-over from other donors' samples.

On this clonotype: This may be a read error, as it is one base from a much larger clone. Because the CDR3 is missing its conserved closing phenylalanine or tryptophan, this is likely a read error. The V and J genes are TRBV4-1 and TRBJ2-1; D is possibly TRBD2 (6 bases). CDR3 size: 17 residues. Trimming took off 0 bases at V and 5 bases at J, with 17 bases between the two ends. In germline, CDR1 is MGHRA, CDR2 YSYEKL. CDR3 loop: CASSQDQSVGGDNEQFL. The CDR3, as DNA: TGCGCCAGCAGCCAAGATCAATCGGTCGGAGGGGACAATGAGCAGTTCTTA.

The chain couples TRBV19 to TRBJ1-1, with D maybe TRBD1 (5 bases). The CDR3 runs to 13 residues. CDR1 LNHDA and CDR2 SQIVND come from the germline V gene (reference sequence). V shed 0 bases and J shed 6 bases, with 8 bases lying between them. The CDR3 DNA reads TGTGCCAGTAGTATAGAAGGGGTCGCTGAAGCTTTCTTT. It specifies CASSIEGVAEAFF.

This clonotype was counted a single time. CDR3 DNA sequence: TGCAGCGTCCATGGACTAGCGGGGCCATCCTACAATGAGCAGTTCTTC. Translated: CSVHGLAGPSYNEQFF. The rearrangement uses TRBV29-1 and TRBJ2-1; 12 bases align to TRBD2. Germline V lookup: CDR1 SQVTM, CDR2 ANQGSEA. Germline trimming cut 6 bases from V and 1 base from J; bases unmatched to any gene: 7. The CDR3 covers 16 residues.

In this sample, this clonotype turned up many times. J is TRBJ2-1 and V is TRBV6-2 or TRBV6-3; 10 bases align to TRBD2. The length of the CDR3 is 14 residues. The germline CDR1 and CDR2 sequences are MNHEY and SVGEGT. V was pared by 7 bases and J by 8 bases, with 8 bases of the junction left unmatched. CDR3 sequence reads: CASNPGLAPDEQFF. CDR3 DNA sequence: TGTGCCAGCAACCCGGGACTAGCGCCGGATGAGCAGTTCTTC.

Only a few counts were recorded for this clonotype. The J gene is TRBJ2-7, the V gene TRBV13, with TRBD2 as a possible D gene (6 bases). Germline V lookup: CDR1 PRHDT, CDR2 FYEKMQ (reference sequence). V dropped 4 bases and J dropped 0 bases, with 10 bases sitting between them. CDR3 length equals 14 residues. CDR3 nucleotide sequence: TGTGCCAGCAGCTCCGCTAGCGACTCCTACGAGCAGTACTTC. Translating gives CASSSASDSYEQYF.

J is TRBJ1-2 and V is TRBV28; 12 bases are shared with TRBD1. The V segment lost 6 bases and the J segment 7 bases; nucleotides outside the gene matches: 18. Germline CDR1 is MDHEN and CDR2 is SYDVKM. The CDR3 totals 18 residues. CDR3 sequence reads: CASRRTGTGGDDLPGYTF. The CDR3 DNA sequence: TGTGCCAGCAGGAGGACCGGGACAGGGGGCGACGATCTCCCTGGCTACACCTTC.

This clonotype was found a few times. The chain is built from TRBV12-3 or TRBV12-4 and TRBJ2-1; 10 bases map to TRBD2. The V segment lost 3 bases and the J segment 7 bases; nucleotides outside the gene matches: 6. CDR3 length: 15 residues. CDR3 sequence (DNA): TGTGCCAGCAGTTTTAGGAGCGGGGGGGAAAATGAGCAGTTCTTC. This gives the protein CASSFRSGGENEQFF.

The CDR3 sequence: CASSQMQPNRRGGYSYEQYF. Written as DNA, the CDR3 is TGTGCCAGCAGCCAAATGCAGCCTAATAGGCGGGGGGGATACTCCTACGAGCAGTACTTC. V gene TRBV3-1 combines with J gene TRBJ2-7; 9 bases are a match to TRBD2. The CDR3 contains 20 residues. Losses at the gene ends were 2 bases for V and 0 bases for J; bases not matched to a gene: 17. Germline CDR1 reads LGHDT; CDR2 reads YNNKEL (reference sequence).

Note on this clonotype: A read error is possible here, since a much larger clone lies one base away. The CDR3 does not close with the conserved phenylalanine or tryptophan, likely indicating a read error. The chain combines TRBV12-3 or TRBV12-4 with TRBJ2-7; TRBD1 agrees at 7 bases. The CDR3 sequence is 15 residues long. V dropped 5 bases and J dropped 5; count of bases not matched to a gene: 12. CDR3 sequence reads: CASSRQLRTGDEQYL. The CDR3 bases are TGTGCCAGCAGTCGCCAGTTACGGACAGGCGACGAGCAGTACTTA.

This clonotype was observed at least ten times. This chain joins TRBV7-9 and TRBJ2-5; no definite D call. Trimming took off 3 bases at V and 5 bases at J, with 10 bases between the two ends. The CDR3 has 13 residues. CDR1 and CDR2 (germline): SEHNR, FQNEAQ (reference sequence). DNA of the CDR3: TGTGCCAGCAGCTTTGTTACGGAGGAGACCCAGTACTTC. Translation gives CASSFVTEETQYF.

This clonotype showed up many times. The CDR3 reads CASSLGRPPYNEQFF. The CDR3, as DNA: TGTGCCAGCAGCTTAGGGCGGCCCCCCTACAATGAGCAGTTCTTC. The chain joins TRBV7-9 to TRBJ2-1, with D unclear. V lost 1 base and J lost 2, with 9 bases in between. The CDR3 is made up of 15 amino acids. CDR1 SEHNR and CDR2 FQNEAQ come from the germline V gene (reference sequence).

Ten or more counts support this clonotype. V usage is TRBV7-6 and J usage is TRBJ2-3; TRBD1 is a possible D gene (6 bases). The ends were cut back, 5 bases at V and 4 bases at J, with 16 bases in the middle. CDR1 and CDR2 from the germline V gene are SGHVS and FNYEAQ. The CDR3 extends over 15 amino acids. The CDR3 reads CASSEAGGGPDTQYF. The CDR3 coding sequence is TGTGCCAGCAGCGAGGCTGGTGGGGGCCCAGATACGCAGTATTTT.

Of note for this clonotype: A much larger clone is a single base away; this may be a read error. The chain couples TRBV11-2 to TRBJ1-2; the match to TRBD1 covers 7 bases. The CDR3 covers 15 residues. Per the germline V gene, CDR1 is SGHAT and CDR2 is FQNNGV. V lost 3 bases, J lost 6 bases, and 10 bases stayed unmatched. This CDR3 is CASSLDRTSSDGYTF. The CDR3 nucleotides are TGTGCCAGCAGCTTGGACAGGACGTCTAGCGATGGCTACACCTTC.

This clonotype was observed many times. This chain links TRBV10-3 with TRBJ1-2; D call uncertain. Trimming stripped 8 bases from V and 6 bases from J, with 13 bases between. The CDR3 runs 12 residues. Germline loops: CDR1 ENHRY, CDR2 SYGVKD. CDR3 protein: CAIWRGGHGYTF. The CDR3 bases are TGTGCCATCTGGCGGGGTGGTCATGGCTACACCTTC.

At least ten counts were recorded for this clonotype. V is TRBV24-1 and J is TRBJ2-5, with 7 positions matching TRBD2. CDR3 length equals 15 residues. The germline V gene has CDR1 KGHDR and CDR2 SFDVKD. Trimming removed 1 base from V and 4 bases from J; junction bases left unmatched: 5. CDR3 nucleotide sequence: TGTGCCACCAGTGATTTAGCGGGGCTTGGAGAGACCCAGTACTTC. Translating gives CATSDLAGLGETQYF.

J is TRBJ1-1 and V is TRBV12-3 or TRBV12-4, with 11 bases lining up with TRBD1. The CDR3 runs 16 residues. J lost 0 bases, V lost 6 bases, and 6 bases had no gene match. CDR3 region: CASSLGQGAMNTEAFF. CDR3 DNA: TGTGCCAGCAGCCTAGGACAGGGGGCAATGAACACTGAAGCTTTCTTT.

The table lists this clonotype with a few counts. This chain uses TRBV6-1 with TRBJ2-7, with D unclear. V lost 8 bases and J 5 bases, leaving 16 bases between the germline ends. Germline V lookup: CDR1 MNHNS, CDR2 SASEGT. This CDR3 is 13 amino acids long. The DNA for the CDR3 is TGTGCCAGCGTGTGGGTGACGAGCGACGAGCAGTACTTC. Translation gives CASVWVTSDEQYF.